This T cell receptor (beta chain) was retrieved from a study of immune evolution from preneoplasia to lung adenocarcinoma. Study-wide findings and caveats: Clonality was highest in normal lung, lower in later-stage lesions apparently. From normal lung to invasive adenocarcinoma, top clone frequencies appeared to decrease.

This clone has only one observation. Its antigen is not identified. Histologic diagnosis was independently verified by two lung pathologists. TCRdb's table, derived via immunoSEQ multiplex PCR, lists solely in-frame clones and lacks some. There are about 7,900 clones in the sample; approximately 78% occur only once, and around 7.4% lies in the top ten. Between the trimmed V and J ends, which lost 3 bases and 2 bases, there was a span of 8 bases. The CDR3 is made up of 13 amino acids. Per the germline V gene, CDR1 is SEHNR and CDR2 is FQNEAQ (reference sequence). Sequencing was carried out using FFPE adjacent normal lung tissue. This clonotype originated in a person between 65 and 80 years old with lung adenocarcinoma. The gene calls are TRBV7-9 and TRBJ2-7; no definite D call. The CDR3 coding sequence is TGTGCCAGCAGCTTCTCTCTAACCTACGAGCAGTACTTC. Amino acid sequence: CASSFSLTYEQYF. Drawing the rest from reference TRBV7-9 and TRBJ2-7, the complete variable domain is DTGVSQNPRHKITKRGQNVTFRCDPISEHNRLYWYRQTLGQGPEFLTYFQNEAQLEKSRLLSDRFSAERPKGSFSTLEIQRTEQGDSAMYLCASSFSLTYEQYFGPGTRLTVT.